This TCR beta chain came from a study of neurological immune-mediated disorders. Germline V lookup: CDR1 SGHRS, CDR2 YFSETQ. With 3 bases removed from V and 0 bases from J, the gap between germline ends came to 7 bases. This CDR3 is 14 amino acids long. Many counts were recorded for this clonotype. Its antigen is not identified. TCRdb processed the 5' RACE reads anew with MiXCR; each CDR3 protein has one entry. The data contain about 66,000 distinct CDR3 sequences, around 10% of them singletons. General study results and limits: Healthy controls had more TCR clonal expansion than multiple sclerosis, which showed the least, whereas HTLV-1-associated myelopathy showed the most.

Time point in this sample: longitudinal time-point 2. The sequenced sample was PBMCs. This TCR was recovered from a young man in good health. The chain has TRBV5-1 and TRBJ2-1; D remains unclear. CDR3 residues: CASSSAGSYNEQFF. CDR3 in DNA: TGCGCCAGCAGCTCGGCAGGCTCCTACAATGAGCAGTTCTTC. The full variable domain, completed using reference TRBV5-1 and TRBJ2-1, is KAGVTQTPRYLIKTRGQQVTLSCSPISGHRSVSWYQQTPGQGLQFLFEYFSETQRNKGNFPGRFSGRQFSNSRSEMNVSTLELGDSALYLCASSSAGSYNEQFFGPGTRLTVL.